Below, 18 T cell receptor beta chains from the same sample are listed, as sequenced in a study of shared clonotypes between healthy human individuals. This table comes from immunoSEQ multiplex PCR, and its TCRdb copy is limited to in-frame clones, with some not included. The table has about 600,000 clones, roughly 98% seen once. Positively selected for CCR7, the CD45RO-negative cells used as naive CD8 cells excluded terminally differentiated effector memory CD45RA+ cells. Sequencing input: naive CD8+ T cells sorted from blood. These receptor sequences come from a young man in good health.

With regard to this clone: Other nucleotide sequences in the sample specify the same CDR3. The rearrangement uses TRBV9 and TRBJ2-7; 7 nucleotides match TRBD1. The CDR3 consists of 15 residues. Germline V gene sequence: CDR1 SGDLS, CDR2 YYNGEE. V was pared by 0 bases and J by 7 bases, with 10 bases of the junction left unmatched. The CDR3 sequence is CASSVGDRERGEQYF. The DNA of the CDR3 is TGTGCCAGCAGCGTAGGCGACAGGGAAAGGGGGGAGCAGTACTTC.

J is TRBJ2-1 and V is TRBV7-8, with 9 bases fitting TRBD2. This CDR3 comprises 15 residues. V gave up 4 bases and J gave up 10 bases; unmatched junction bases: 11. Germline loops: CDR1 SGHVS, CDR2 FQNEAQ. CDR3 nucleotides: TGTGCCAGCAGCTCAGGACTAGCGCGAGCATGGGAGCAGTTCTTC. It yields the protein CASSSGLARAWEQFF.

The chain recombines TRBV28 with TRBJ2-7; D is possibly TRBD1 (6 bases). V was pared by 5 bases and J by 3 bases, with 11 bases between. Looked up from germline, CDR1 is MDHEN and CDR2 is SYDVKM. The CDR3 length is 13 residues. This chain's CDR3 is CASSEQGIYEQYF. As DNA, the CDR3 is TGTGCCAGCAGTGAGCAGGGGATCTACGAGCAGTACTTC.

The chain recombines TRBV4-3 with TRBJ1-5, with D uncertain. Germline assignment: CDR1 LGHNA and CDR2 YSLEER. Trimming pared 0 bases from V and 2 bases from J, leaving 5 bases between. The CDR3 totals 14 residues. This chain's CDR3 is CASSQDSGNQPQHF. The CDR3 DNA reads as TGCGCCAGCAGCCAAGATTCTGGCAATCAGCCCCAGCATTTT.

DNA for the CDR3: TGTGCCAGCAGTTACGGCGGGCATGAGCAGTTCTTC. This gives the protein CASSYGGHEQFF. The chain couples TRBV6-5 to TRBJ2-1; D possibly corresponds to TRBD2 (5 bases). The CDR3 loop spans 12 amino acids. Germline CDR1 reads MNHEY; CDR2 reads SVGAGI. V shed 2 bases and J shed 8 bases, with 7 bases lying between them.

The rearrangement uses TRBV11-3 and TRBJ2-7; 7 nucleotides match TRBD1. Germline V CDR1 and CDR2: SGHNT, YENEEA. The junction had 8 bases not matched to a gene; V was cut back by 5 bases and J by 7 bases. This CDR3 is built from 13 residues. The CDR3 spells CASSHGTVGEQYF. The CDR3, as DNA: TGTGCCAGCAGCCACGGGACAGTGGGAGAGCAGTACTTC.

The rearrangement links TRBV4-2 to TRBJ2-1; D is unclear. Germline V gene lookup returns CDR1 LGHNA and CDR2 YNFKEQ. Between the trimmed V and J ends, which lost 0 bases and 8 bases, there was a span of 8 bases. The CDR3 length is 13 residues. The CDR3 protein is CASSQELLYEQFF. CDR3 nucleotide sequence: TGTGCCAGCAGCCAAGAACTGCTTTATGAGCAGTTCTTC.

The chain combines TRBV4-2 with TRBJ2-7; D ambiguous. The ends were cut back, 6 bases at V and 5 bases at J, with 11 bases in the middle. The CDR3 is 12 amino acids. CDR1 is LGHNA and CDR2 is YNFKEQ in the germline V gene. CDR3 bases: TGTGCCAGCAGAGGGAATAGGAACGAGCAGTACTTC. Its protein product is CASRGNRNEQYF.

The V and J genes are TRBV28 and TRBJ2-1; 9 bases agree with TRBD1. J gave up 8 bases and V 7 bases, and 24 bases lay outside the gene matches. CDR3 length: 19 amino acids. Germline CDR1 is MDHEN and CDR2 is SYDVKM. The CDR3 here is CASNPTVVGNRGRRDEQFF. CDR3 bases: TGTGCCAGCAATCCTACGGTGGTCGGGAACAGGGGGCGTCGCGATGAGCAGTTCTTC.

This rearrangement joins TRBV7-9 to TRBJ2-7; TRBD1 might be the D (6 bases). This CDR3 spans 15 amino acids. V shed 5 bases and J shed 1 base, with 15 bases lying between them. Germline V gene sequence: CDR1 SEHNR, CDR2 FQNEAQ (reference sequence). The CDR3 region has the DNA TGTGCCAGCAGCCCCACGGTCGACAGGTCCTACGAGCAGTACTTC. Its translation: CASSPTVDRSYEQYF.

The gene calls are TRBV27 and TRBJ1-5, with a weak D call TRBD1 (5 bases). Germline lookup yields CDR1 MNHEY and CDR2 SMNVEV (reference sequence). The CDR3 contains 14 residues. V gave up 0 bases and J gave up 8 bases, with 11 bases separating them. The CDR3: CASSLSRVYKPQHF. As DNA, the CDR3 is TGTGCCAGCAGTTTATCCAGGGTTTATAAGCCCCAGCATTTT.

The genes are TRBV4-1 and TRBJ2-7; 10 bases are shared with TRBD2. The V gene's germline CDR1 is MGHRA and CDR2 YSYEKL. The CDR3 consists of 18 residues. V shed 0 bases and J 4 bases; nucleotides not matched to a gene: 12. The CDR3 loop is CASSQEHASGLARYEQYF. Here the CDR3 DNA reads TGCGCCAGCAGCCAAGAACACGCGTCGGGACTAGCGAGATACGAGCAGTACTTC.

The V gene is TRBV11-2, the J gene TRBJ2-7; 10 bases fit TRBD2. Germline V gives CDR1 SGHAT, CDR2 FQNNGV. V was clipped by 7 bases and J by 2 bases; unmatched bases: 8. This CDR3 region has 15 residues. The CDR3 sequence is CASTPQGLAPYEQYF. CDR3 sequence (DNA): TGTGCCAGCACCCCTCAGGGACTAGCGCCCTACGAGCAGTACTTC.

The chain combines TRBV6-5 with TRBJ2-5; D remains ambiguous. Germline CDR1 MNHEY, CDR2 SVGAGI. The V and J ends lost 6 bases and 2 bases respectively, with 16 bases between them. The CDR3 extends over 15 amino acids. The CDR3 region has the DNA TGTGCCAGCAGACCCACAAATTTGAGGCAAGAGACCCAGTACTTC. Translation gives CASRPTNLRQETQYF.

Notes on this clone: Other DNA sequences in the sample encode the same CDR3. This chain joins TRBV5-1 and TRBJ2-7; no definite D call. Germline-derived CDR1 and CDR2 are SGHRS and YFSETQ. V lost 0 bases and J 1 base, leaving 8 bases between the germline ends. The CDR3 is made up of 14 amino acids. The CDR3 nucleotides read TGCGCCAGCAGCTTGGGACACTCGTCCTACGAGCAGTACTTC. Translated: CASSLGHSSYEQYF.

This chain links TRBV7-9 with TRBJ2-5; weak D call: TRBD2 (5 bases). CDR1 is SEHNR, CDR2 FQNEAQ, per germline (reference sequence). This CDR3 has 14 amino acids. V was clipped by 5 bases and J by 4 bases, with 14 bases between them. CDR3 amino acids: CASSPDARVETQYF. CDR3 DNA sequence: TGTGCCAGCAGCCCGGACGCGCGGGTAGAGACCCAGTACTTC. Full variable domain (rest looked up from reference TRBV7-9 and TRBJ2-5): DTGVSQNPRHKITKRGQNVTFRCDPISEHNRLYWYRQTLGQGPEFLTYFQNEAQLEKSRLLSDRFSAERPKGSFSTLEIQRTEQGDSAMYLCASSPDARVETQYFGPGTRLLVL.

The chain has TRBV6-1 and TRBJ2-7, with a possible D match to TRBD1 (5 bases). The V gene's germline CDR1 is MNHNS and CDR2 SASEGT. V was clipped by 4 bases and J by 6 bases, with 13 bases between them. The CDR3 has 13 residues. This CDR3 reads CASSGPGMPEQYF. CDR3 nucleotide sequence: TGTGCCAGCAGTGGCCCAGGGATGCCCGAGCAGTACTTC.

A single count supports this clone. This chain connects TRBV11-2 to TRBJ2-7, with D perhaps matching TRBD2 (5 bases). Germline values: CDR1 SGHAT, CDR2 FQNNGV. V was shortened by 2 bases and J by 0 bases, with 14 bases between the two germline ends. This CDR3 is 16 amino acids long. The CDR3 DNA follows: TGTGCCAGCAGCTTATTGGGAGACTATAGCTCCTACGAGCAGTACTTC. Amino acid sequence: CASSLLGDYSSYEQYF.